Below, 22 T cell receptor beta chains from the same sample are listed, as sequenced in a study of T-cell memory formation after mild COVID-19. Each CDR3 protein is one row after TCRdb ran MiXCR on the 5' RACE reads. Of nearly 110,000 distinct CDR3 sequences listed, roughly 12% were seen once; the top ten hold around 25%. What was sequenced was PBMCs or a T cell subset sorted from them (not recorded which). All receptors come from an adult woman who had mild COVID-19 (a few samples of this study predate the infection). Cell type and time point are not known.

Only a few counts were recorded for this clonotype. The chain recombines TRBV5-1 with TRBJ1-2; the D gene is possibly TRBD1 (5 bases). V gave up 0 bases and J gave up 3 bases, with 12 bases separating them. CDR3 size: 15 residues. Per the germline V gene, CDR1 is SGHRS and CDR2 is YFSETQ. CDR3 nucleotides: TGCGCCAGCAGCTTGGTTCCGGGGGATGACTATGGCTACACCTTC. Amino acid sequence: CASSLVPGDDYGYTF.

V is TRBV4-1 and J is TRBJ1-4; tentatively, D is TRBD1 (5 bases). The CDR3 spans 14 residues. CDR1 and CDR2 from the germline V gene are MGHRA and YSYEKL. Trimming removed 4 bases at V and 9 bases at J, with 15 bases between. The CDR3 DNA is TGCGCCAGCAGCCTTCCCGGGGACGCCAAAAAACTGTTTTTT. Translating it yields CASSLPGDAKKLFF.

This clonotype was recorded many times. This chain connects TRBV7-9 to TRBJ2-1; maybe TRBD1 (6 bases). Trimming cost V 6 bases and J 1 base, with 10 bases left between them. Germline assignment: CDR1 SEHNR and CDR2 FQNEAQ (reference sequence). The length of the CDR3 is 14 residues. The CDR3 coding sequence is TGTGCCAGCAGAGGGGGATCGTCCTACAATGAGCAGTTCTTC. As protein: CASRGGSSYNEQFF. The full variable domain, completed using reference TRBV7-9 and TRBJ2-1, is DTGVSQNPRHKITKRGQNVTFRCDPISEHNRLYWYRQTLGQGPEFLTYFQNEAQLEKSRLLSDRFSAERPKGSFSTLEIQRTEQGDSAMYLCASRGGSSYNEQFFGPGTRLTVL.

The CDR3 bases are TGCAGTGCTATCCCCGGGGACCGCTCCTACGAGCAGTACTTC. This gives the protein CSAIPGDRSYEQYF. The J gene is TRBJ2-7, the V gene TRBV20-1; D tentatively fits TRBD1 or TRBD2 (5 bases each). Germline CDR1 reads DFQATT; CDR2 reads SNEGSKA (reference sequence). The V end was cut by 4 bases, the J end by 0 bases, with 13 bases between. The length of the CDR3 is 14 residues.

The chain has TRBV12-3 or TRBV12-4 and TRBJ1-5, with 7 bases that match TRBD1. The CDR3 is 15 amino acids. The V gene end was trimmed by 6 bases and the J gene end by 0 bases; junction bases not matched to a gene: 5. Here the CDR3 reads CASSTTGDSNQPQHF. DNA for the CDR3: TGTGCCAGCAGCACCACAGGGGATAGCAATCAGCCCCAGCATTTT.

This chain joins TRBV6-2 or TRBV6-3 and TRBJ2-2; TRBD2 agrees at 8 bases. Trimming at V came to 4 bases and at J to 2 bases, leaving 6 bases not matched to a gene. Germline V lookup: CDR1 MNHEY, CDR2 SVGEGT. The length of the CDR3 is 16 residues. CDR3 amino acids: CASSLFAGGNTGELFF. In nucleotides, the CDR3 is TGTGCCAGCAGTTTATTCGCGGGAGGCAACACCGGGGAGCTGTTTTTT.

The V call is TRBV11-2, the J call TRBJ2-1, with D maybe TRBD2 (7 bases). The germline V gene has CDR1 SGHAT and CDR2 FQNNGV. This CDR3 spans 18 amino acids. V was trimmed by 0 bases and J by 7 bases, leaving 22 bases between them. CDR3 coding DNA: TGTGCCAGCAGCTTAGATCGGTTTGGGGGGGGGCCCCAAAATGAGCAGTTCTTC. Translated: CASSLDRFGGGPQNEQFF.

The chain joins TRBV9 to TRBJ1-2; D gene ambiguous. Germline V gene sequence: CDR1 SGDLS, CDR2 YYNGEE. The ends were cut back, 5 bases at V and 8 bases at J, with 16 bases in the middle. The CDR3 runs 13 residues. The CDR3 is CASSSPGRLGYTF. CDR3 DNA sequence: TGTGCCAGCAGTAGCCCCGGGAGGCTCGGCTACACCTTC.

The chain uses TRBV7-9 and TRBJ2-5, with TRBD1 matching 7 bases. Trimming cost V 5 bases and J 9 bases; bases outside gene matches: 9. The CDR3 sequence is 13 residues long. CDR1 and CDR2 from the germline V gene are SEHNR and FQNEAQ (reference sequence). The CDR3 coding sequence is TGTGCCAGCAGCCTGGGACAGACTTTGGCCCAGTACTTC. It specifies CASSLGQTLAQYF.

The genes are TRBV18 and TRBJ2-1; 9 nucleotides line up with TRBD1. J gave up 5 bases and V 5 bases, and 7 bases lay outside the gene matches. The CDR3 is 15 amino acids. The germline V gene has CDR1 KGHSH and CDR2 LQKENI. The CDR3 DNA reads TGTGCCAGCTCATCGGGGACAGGGCTCCACAATGAGCAGTTCTTC. Its protein product is CASSSGTGLHNEQFF.

This clonotype was recorded at least ten times. The chain is built from TRBV20-1 and TRBJ2-3; TRBD2 aligns across 14 bases. After removal of 5 bases from V and 2 bases from J, the junction contained 3 bases not matched to a gene. The CDR3 extends over 15 amino acids. Germline lookup yields CDR1 DFQATT and CDR2 SNEGSKA (reference sequence). CDR3 bases: TGCAGTGCTCCGGGACTAGCGGGAGACACAGATACGCAGTATTTT. Protein: CSAPGLAGDTDTQYF.

The chain couples TRBV7-2 to TRBJ2-1; D is uncertain. CDR3 size: 13 residues. With 2 bases removed from V and 5 bases from J, the gap between germline ends came to 7 bases. Germline V gene data show CDR1 as SGHTA and CDR2 as FQGNSA. CDR3 in amino acids: CASSLWADNEQFF. DNA for the CDR3: TGTGCCAGCAGCTTATGGGCCGACAATGAGCAGTTCTTC.

There are a few counts of this clonotype. The chain has TRBV11-3 and TRBJ2-1, with D uncertain. The CDR3 loop spans 13 amino acids. V lost 5 bases and J lost 1, with 6 bases in between. Germline assignment: CDR1 SGHNT and CDR2 YENEEA. CDR3 nucleotides: TGTGCCAGCAGCATCAGATCCTACAATGAGCAGTTCTTC. The encoded protein is CASSIRSYNEQFF.

This clonotype was detected only a few times. The chain has TRBV7-9 and TRBJ2-3; 9 bases map to TRBD1. The CDR3 loop spans 15 amino acids. CDR1 and CDR2 from the germline V gene are SEHNR and FQNEAQ (reference sequence). Losses at the gene ends were 6 bases for V and 6 bases for J; bases not matched to a gene: 10. CDR3 in amino acids: CASSHRTGEFDTQYF. Written as DNA, the CDR3 is TGTGCCAGCAGTCACAGGACAGGGGAATTTGATACGCAGTATTTT.

This clonotype was observed many times. This chain uses TRBV20-1 with TRBJ2-7; D is unclear. Germline assignment: CDR1 DFQATT and CDR2 SNEGSKA (reference sequence). The CDR3 is 13 residues long. Trimming stripped 2 bases from V and 3 bases from J, with 11 bases between. The CDR3 protein is CSARKGNFYEQYF. The DNA of the CDR3 is TGCAGTGCTAGAAAGGGTAATTTCTACGAGCAGTACTTC.

This clonotype was counted between two and nine times. The CDR3 loop reads CASSLASLAGYEQYF. Written as DNA, the CDR3 is TGTGCCAGCAGCCTTGCATCCTTGGCGGGGTACGAGCAGTACTTC. The chain has TRBV11-2 and TRBJ2-7, with TRBD2 as a possible D gene (6 bases). Germline V CDR1 and CDR2: SGHAT, FQNNGV. The CDR3 runs 15 residues. The germline V and J ends were trimmed by 5 bases and 4 bases, with 18 bases remaining between them.

The table lists this clonotype with a few counts. This chain uses TRBV29-1 with TRBJ2-7; 7 bases are a match to TRBD1. The CDR3 covers 15 residues. Per the germline V gene, CDR1 is SQVTM and CDR2 is ANQGSEA. J gave up 0 bases and V 4 bases, and 9 bases lay outside the gene matches. The CDR3 here is CSVVLQGNPSYEQYF. CDR3 sequence (DNA): TGCAGCGTTGTCTTACAGGGGAATCCCTCCTACGAGCAGTACTTC.

Only a few counts were recorded for this clonotype. The chain joins TRBV4-1 to TRBJ2-3; TRBD2 aligns across 8 bases. With 3 bases clipped from V and 6 bases from J, the junction kept 8 bases outside the gene matches. The CDR3 covers 15 residues. Germline assignment: CDR1 MGHRA and CDR2 YSYEKL. The CDR3 DNA is TGCGCCAGCAGCCATCGTATAGGCGGGGGGGATACGCAGTATTTT. Encoded protein: CASSHRIGGGDTQYF.

This clonotype was seen a few times. The CDR3 here is CASSQDEGWLGEQYF. As DNA, the CDR3 is TGCGCCAGCAGCCAAGATGAGGGGTGGTTGGGCGAGCAGTACTTC. V usage is TRBV4-3 and J usage is TRBJ2-7; D is possibly TRBD1 or TRBD2 (5 bases each). The CDR3 extends over 15 amino acids. The V and J ends lost 0 bases and 6 bases respectively, with 15 bases between them. Germline assignment: CDR1 LGHNA and CDR2 YSLEER.

This clonotype occurred a few times. This CDR3 reads CASSPGTGGYQPQHF. In DNA, the CDR3 is TGCGCCAGCAGCCCGGGGACAGGGGGATATCAGCCCCAGCATTTT. The chain employs TRBV5-1 and TRBJ1-5; 11 nucleotides agree with TRBD1. This CDR3 is 15 amino acids long. CDR1 is SGHRS, CDR2 YFSETQ, per germline. V gave up 4 bases and J gave up 5 bases; unmatched junction bases: 5.

There are a few counts of this clonotype. The V call is TRBV7-9, the J call TRBJ2-3; 7 bases fit TRBD1. Germline-derived CDR1 and CDR2 are SEHNR and FQNEAQ (reference sequence). This CDR3 has 14 residues. Trimming at V came to 5 bases and at J to 4 bases, leaving 6 bases not matched to a gene. CDR3 DNA sequence: TGTGCCAGCAGCCGAGAGACAGGGTCAGATACGCAGTATTTT. Encoded protein: CASSRETGSDTQYF.

The chain is built from TRBV24-1 and TRBJ2-2, with D perhaps being TRBD1 or TRBD2 (5 bases each). Germline V gene data show CDR1 as KGHDR and CDR2 as SFDVKD. V lost 3 bases to trimming and J lost 15 bases, with 10 bases between them. The CDR3 runs to 11 residues. In DNA form, the CDR3 reads TGTGCCACCAGTGATCAGGGACGTGTGTTTTTT. This translates into CATSDQGRVFF.